The T cell receptor beta chain under discussion was sequenced for a study of OX40 agonist ivuxolimab in advanced cancers. Study context: Dose-escalation patients were diagnosed with hepatocellular carcinoma, melanoma, renal cell cancer or head and neck cancer.

Systemic immunosuppression or a history of autoimmune disease excluded patients. The data were produced by immunoSEQ multiplex PCR, yet TCRdb's version contains in-frame clones alone and is incomplete. The data contain over a thousand clones, 76% of them seen just once; the ten biggest clones take up 6.5% to 8.5%. Details on this clone: Its antigen is not known.

Germline-derived CDR1 and CDR2 are SGHNT and YENEEA. Trimming removed 3 bases from V and 5 bases from J, with 13 bases in between. The CDR3 runs 14 residues. General study findings and limits: Among expanded peripheral T cells, antigen specificity went undetermined. Dosing at 0.1 to 3.0 mg/kg was accompanied by clonal expansion of CD4+ and CD8+ blood T cells by week 6.

The sample was gathered in a trial of the OX40 agonist ivuxolimab. The receptor's source is an adult with an advanced solid tumor such as melanoma, head and neck, liver or kidney cancer. The chain has TRBV11-3 and TRBJ1-1, with D possibly TRBD1 on 5 matching bases. The CDR3 nucleotides read TGTGCCAGCAGCTTGACCCAGGGAAGGACTGAAGCTTTCTTT. Its protein product is CASSLTQGRTEAFF.